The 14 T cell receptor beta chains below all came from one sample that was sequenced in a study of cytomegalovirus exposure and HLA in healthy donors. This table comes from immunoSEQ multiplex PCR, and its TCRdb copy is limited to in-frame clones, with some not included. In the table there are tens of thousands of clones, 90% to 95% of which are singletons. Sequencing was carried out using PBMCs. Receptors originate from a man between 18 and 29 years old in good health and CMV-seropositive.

The CDR3 nucleotides read TGCGCCAGCAGCTTGGGGCTAGCGGGACAAGATACGCAGTATTTT. Its translation: CASSLGLAGQDTQYF. This chain uses TRBV5-1 with TRBJ2-3, with 9 positions matching TRBD2. CDR3 length: 15 residues. Germline lookup yields CDR1 SGHRS and CDR2 YFSETQ. V was pared by 0 bases and J by 5 bases, with 4 bases of the junction left unmatched.

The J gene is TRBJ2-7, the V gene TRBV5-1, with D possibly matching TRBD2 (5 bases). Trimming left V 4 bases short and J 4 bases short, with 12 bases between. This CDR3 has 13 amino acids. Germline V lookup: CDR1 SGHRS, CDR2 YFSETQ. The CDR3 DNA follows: TGCGCCAGCAGCCGGGCTAGCCGTTACGAGCAGTACTTC. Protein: CASSRASRYEQYF.

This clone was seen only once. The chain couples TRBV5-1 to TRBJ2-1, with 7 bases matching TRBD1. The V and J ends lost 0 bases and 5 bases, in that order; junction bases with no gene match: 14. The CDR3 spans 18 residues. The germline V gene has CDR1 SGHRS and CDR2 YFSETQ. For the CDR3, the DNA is TGCGCCAGCAGCTTGGGTCCCGGGACAGAGACAACCAACAATGAGCAGTTCTTC. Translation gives CASSLGPGTETTNNEQFF.

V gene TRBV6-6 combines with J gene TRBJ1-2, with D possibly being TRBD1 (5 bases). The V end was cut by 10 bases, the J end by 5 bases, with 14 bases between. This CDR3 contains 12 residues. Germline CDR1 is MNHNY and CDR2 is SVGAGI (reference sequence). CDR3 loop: CAIRGEGYGYTF. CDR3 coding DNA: TGTGCCATTCGGGGGGAGGGGTATGGCTACACCTTC.

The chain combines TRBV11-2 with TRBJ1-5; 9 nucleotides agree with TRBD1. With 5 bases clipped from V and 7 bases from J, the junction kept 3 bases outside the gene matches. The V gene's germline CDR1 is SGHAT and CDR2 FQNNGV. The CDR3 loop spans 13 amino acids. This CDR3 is CASSPDRGQPQHF. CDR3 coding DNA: TGTGCCAGCAGCCCGGACAGGGGACAGCCCCAGCATTTT.

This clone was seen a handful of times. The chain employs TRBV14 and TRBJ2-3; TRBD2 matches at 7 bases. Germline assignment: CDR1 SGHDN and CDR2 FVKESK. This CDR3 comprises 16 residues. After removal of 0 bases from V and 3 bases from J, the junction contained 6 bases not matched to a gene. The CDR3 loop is CASSQDGGSRTDTQYF. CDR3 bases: TGTGCCAGCAGCCAAGATGGCGGGAGCCGAACAGATACGCAGTATTTT.

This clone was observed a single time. The CDR3 coding sequence is TGTGCCAGCAGTTTGGTCAGCGGGGCTAACTATGGCTACACCTTC. It codes for CASSLVSGANYGYTF. J is TRBJ1-2 and V is TRBV6-6; D call uncertain. This CDR3 contains 15 residues. V was pared by 4 bases and J by 0 bases, with 12 bases between. Germline CDR1 is MNHNY and CDR2 is SVGAGI (reference sequence).

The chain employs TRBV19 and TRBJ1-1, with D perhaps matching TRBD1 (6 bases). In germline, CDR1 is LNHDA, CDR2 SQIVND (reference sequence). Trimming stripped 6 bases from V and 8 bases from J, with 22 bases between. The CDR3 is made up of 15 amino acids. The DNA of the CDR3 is TGTGCCAGTAGAAACCTAGGGGGACGGGCTTCGGAAGCTTTCTTT. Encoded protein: CASRNLGGRASEAFF.

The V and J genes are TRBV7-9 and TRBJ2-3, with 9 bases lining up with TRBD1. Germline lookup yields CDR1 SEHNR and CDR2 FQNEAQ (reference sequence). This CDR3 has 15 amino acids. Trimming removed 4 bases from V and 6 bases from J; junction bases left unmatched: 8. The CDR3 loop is CASSYPGQGSDTQYF. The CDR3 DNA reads TGTGCCAGCAGCTACCCCGGACAGGGGTCGGATACGCAGTATTTT.

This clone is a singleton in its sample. The CDR3 DNA reads TGTGCCATCAGTGACAGGGGGGCCTATGGCTACACCTTC. Its protein product is CAISDRGAYGYTF. This chain uses TRBV10-3 with TRBJ1-2, with 7 bases matching TRBD1. CDR1 and CDR2 (germline): ENHRY, SYGVKD. The V segment lost 3 bases and the J segment 4 bases; nucleotides outside the gene matches: 2. The length of the CDR3 is 13 residues.

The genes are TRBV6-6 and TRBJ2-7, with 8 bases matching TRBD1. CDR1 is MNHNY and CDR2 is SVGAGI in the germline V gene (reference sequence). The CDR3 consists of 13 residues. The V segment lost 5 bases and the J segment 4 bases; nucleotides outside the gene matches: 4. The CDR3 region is CASSTGDRYEQYF. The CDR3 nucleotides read TGTGCCAGCAGTACCGGGGACAGGTACGAGCAGTACTTC.

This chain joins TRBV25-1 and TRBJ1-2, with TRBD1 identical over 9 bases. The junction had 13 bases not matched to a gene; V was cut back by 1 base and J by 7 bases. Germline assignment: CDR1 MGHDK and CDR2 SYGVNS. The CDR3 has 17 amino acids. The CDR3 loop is CASSEFPSGTGRSGYTF. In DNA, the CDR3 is TGTGCCAGCAGTGAATTCCCGTCCGGGACAGGGAGGTCTGGCTACACCTTC.

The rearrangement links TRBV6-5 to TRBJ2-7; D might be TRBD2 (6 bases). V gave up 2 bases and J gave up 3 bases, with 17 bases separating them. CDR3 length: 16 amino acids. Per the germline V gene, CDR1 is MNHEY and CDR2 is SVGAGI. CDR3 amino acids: CASSYTALRGSYEQYF. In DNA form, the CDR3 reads TGTGCCAGCAGTTACACTGCGTTACGGGGGAGCTACGAGCAGTACTTC.

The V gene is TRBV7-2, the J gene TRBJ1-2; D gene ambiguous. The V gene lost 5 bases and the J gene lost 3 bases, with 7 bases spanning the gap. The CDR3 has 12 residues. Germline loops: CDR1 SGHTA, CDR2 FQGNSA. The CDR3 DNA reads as TGTGCCAGCAGCCCCCGGGACTATGGCTACACCTTC. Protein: CASSPRDYGYTF.